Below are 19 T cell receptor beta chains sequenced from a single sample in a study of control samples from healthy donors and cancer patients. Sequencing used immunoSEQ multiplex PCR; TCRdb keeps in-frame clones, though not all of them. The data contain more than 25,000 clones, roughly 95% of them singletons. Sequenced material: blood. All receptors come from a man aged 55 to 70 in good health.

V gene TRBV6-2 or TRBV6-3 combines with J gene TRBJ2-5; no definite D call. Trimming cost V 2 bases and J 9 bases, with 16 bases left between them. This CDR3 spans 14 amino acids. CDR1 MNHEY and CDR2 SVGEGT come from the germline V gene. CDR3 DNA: TGTGCCAGCAGTTACAATTTAGTAGTTCGGGCCCAGTACTTC. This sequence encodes CASSYNLVVRAQYF.

The CDR3 bases are TGTGCCAGCCGCTTTTCCACGGCCGGCCTTGGAGCTGGGGCCAACGTCCTGACTTTC. Translation: CASRFSTAGLGAGANVLTF. This rearrangement joins TRBV28 to TRBJ2-6; no firm D call. The CDR3 extends over 19 amino acids. Germline V gives CDR1 MDHEN, CDR2 SYDVKM. With 8 bases removed from V and 2 bases from J, the gap between germline ends came to 25 bases.

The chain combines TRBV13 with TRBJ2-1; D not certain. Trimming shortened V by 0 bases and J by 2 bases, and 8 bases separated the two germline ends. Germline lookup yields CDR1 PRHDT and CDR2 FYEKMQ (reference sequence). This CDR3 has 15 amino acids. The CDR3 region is CASSLGGSPYNEQFF. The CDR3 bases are TGTGCCAGCAGCTTAGGCGGTAGCCCCTACAATGAGCAGTTCTTC. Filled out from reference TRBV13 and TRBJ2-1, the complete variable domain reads AAGVIQSPRHLIKEKRETATLKCYPIPRHDTVYWYQQGPGQDPQFLISFYEKMQSDKGSIPDRFSAQQFSDYHSELNMSSLELGDSALYFCASSLGGSPYNEQFFGPGTRLTVL.

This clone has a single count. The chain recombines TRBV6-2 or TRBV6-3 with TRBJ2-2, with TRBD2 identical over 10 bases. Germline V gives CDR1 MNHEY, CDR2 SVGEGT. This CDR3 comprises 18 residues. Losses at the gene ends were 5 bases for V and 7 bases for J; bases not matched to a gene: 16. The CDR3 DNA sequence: TGTGCCAGCAGTCTTGGACCGGGACTAGCGTCGGGTGGCGGGGAGCTGTTTTTT. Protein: CASSLGPGLASGGGELFF.

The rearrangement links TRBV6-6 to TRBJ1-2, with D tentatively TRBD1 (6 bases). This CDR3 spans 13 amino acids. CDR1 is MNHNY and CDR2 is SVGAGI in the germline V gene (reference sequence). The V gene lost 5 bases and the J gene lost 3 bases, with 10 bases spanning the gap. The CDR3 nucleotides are TGTGCCAGCAGTGTACAGGGTGACTATGGCTACACCTTC. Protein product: CASSVQGDYGYTF.

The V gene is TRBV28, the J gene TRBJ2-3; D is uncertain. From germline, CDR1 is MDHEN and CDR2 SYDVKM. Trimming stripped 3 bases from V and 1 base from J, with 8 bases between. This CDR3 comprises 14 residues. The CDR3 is CASSFNYRTDTQYF. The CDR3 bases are TGTGCCAGCAGTTTTAACTACCGCACAGATACGCAGTATTTT. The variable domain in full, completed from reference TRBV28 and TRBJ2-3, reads DVKVTQSSRYLVKRTGEKVFLECVQDMDHENMFWYRQDPGLGLRLIYFSYDVKMKEKGDIPEGYSVSREKKERFSLILESASTNQTSMYLCASSFNYRTDTQYFGPGTRLTVL.

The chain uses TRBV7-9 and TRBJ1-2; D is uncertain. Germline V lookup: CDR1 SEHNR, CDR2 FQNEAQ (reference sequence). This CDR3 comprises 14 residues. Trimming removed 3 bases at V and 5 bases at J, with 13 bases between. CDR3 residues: CASSFSSSPYGYTF. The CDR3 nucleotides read TGTGCCAGCAGCTTCTCCTCTTCCCCTTATGGCTACACCTTC. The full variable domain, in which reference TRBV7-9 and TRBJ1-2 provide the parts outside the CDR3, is DTGVSQNPRHKITKRGQNVTFRCDPISEHNRLYWYRQTLGQGPEFLTYFQNEAQLEKSRLLSDRFSAERPKGSFSTLEIQRTEQGDSAMYLCASSFSSSPYGYTFGSGTRLTVV.

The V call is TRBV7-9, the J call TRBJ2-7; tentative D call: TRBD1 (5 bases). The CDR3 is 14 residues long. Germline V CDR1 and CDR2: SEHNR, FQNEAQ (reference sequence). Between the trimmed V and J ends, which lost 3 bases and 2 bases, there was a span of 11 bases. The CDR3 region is CASSLDINPYEQYF. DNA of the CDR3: TGTGCCAGCAGCTTGGACATTAACCCCTACGAGCAGTACTTC.

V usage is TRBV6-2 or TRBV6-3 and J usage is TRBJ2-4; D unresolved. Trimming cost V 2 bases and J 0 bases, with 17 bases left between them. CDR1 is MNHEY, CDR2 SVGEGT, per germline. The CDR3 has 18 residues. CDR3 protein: CASSYPFGSVIAKNIQYF. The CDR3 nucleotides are TGTGCCAGCAGTTACCCCTTTGGCAGCGTGATAGCCAAAAACATTCAGTACTTC.

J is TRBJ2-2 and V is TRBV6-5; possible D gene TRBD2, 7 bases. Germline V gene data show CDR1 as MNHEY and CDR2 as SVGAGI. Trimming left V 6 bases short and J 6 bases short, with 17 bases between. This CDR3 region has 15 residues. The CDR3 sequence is CASSREGGPPGELFF. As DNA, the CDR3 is TGTGCCAGCAGCCGAGAGGGGGGGCCCCCCGGGGAGCTGTTTTTT.

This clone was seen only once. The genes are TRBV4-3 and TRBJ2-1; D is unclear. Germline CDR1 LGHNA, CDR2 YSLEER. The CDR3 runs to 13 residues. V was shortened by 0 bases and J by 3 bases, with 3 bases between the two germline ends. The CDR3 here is CASSQDYYNEQFF. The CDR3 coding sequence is TGCGCCAGCAGCCAAGATTACTACAATGAGCAGTTCTTC.

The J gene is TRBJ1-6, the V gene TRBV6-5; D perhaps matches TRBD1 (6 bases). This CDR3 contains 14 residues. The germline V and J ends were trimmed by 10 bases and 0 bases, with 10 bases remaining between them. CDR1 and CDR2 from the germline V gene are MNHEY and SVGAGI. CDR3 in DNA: TGTGCCACCACGGACAGCTCCTATAATTCACCCCTCCACTTT. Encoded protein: CATTDSSYNSPLHF.

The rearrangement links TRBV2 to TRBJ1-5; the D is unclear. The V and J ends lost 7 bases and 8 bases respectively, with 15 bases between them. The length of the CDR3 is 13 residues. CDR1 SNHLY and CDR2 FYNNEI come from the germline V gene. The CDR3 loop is CASNYLNREPQHF. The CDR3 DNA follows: TGTGCCAGCAACTATCTAAATCGAGAGCCCCAGCATTTT.

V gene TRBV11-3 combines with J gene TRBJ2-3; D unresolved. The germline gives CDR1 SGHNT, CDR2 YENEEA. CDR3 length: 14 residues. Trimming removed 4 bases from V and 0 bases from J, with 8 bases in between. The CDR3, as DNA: TGTGCCAGCAGCTGGCTCGGGAGCACAGATACGCAGTATTTT. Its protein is CASSWLGSTDTQYF.

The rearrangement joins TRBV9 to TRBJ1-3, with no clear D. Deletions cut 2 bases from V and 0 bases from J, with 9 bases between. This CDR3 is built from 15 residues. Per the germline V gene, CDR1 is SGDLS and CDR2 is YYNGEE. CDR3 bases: TGTGCCAGCAGCGTGGACTGGAGCTCTGGAAACACCATATATTTT. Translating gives CASSVDWSSGNTIYF.

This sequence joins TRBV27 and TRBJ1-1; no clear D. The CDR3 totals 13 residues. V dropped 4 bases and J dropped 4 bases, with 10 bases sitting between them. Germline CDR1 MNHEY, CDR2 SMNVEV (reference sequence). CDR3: CASSSRVPTEAFF. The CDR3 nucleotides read TGTGCCAGCAGTTCTAGGGTACCCACTGAAGCTTTCTTT.

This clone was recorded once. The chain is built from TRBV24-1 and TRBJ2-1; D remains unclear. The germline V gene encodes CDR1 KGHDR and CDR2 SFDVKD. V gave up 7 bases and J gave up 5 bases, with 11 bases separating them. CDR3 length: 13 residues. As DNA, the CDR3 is TGTGCCACCAGGAGCCCACGGCACAATGAGCAGTTCTTC. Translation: CATRSPRHNEQFF.

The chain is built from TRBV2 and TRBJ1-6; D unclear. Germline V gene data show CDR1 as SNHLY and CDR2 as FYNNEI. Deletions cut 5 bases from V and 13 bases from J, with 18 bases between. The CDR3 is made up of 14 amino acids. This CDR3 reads CASSPTQLTSPLHF. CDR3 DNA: TGTGCCAGCAGTCCTACCCAGCTAACCTCCCCCCTCCACTTT.

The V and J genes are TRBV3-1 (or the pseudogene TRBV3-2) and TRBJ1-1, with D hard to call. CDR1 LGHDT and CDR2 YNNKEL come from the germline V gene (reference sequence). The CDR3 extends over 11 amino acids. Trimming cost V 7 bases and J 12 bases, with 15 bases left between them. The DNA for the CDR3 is TGTGCCAGCACCCTCGGAAAGGCGACTTTCTTT. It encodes CASTLGKATFF.